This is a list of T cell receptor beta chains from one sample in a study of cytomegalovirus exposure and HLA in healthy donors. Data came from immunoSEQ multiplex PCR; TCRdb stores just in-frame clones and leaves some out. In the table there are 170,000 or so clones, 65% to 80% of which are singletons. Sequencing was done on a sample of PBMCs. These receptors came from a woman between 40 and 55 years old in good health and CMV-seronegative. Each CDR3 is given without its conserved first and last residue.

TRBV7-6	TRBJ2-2	ASSLPPDRENTGELF
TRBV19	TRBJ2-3	ASSKRDTDTQY
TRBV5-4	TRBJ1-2	ASSRTGPYGYT
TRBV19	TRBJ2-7	ASTLSPYEQY
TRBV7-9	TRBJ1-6	ASSPVDRGFSPLH
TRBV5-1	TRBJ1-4	ASSLDRVGEKLF
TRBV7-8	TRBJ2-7	ASSLEPGALAGELNEQY
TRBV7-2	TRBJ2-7	ASSLESDTYEQY
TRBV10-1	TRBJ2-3	ASSGSKTSGGAAVGGTQY
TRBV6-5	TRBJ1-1	ASSARTGGTEAF
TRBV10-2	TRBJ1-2	ASSESGGFLPNYGYT
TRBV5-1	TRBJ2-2	ASSLLGHYTGELF
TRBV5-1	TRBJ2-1	ASSAGTSGVPSYNEQF
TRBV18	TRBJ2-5	ASSPPSSGSRGTQY
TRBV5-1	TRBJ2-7	ASSASGTGGREQY
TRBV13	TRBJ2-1	ASSLQGYNEQF
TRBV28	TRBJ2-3	ASSPGASTDTQY
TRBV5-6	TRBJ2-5	ASSVTGTSGRRTQY
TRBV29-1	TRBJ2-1	SVGDEQF
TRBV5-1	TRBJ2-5	ASSLSQGARETQY
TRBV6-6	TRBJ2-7	ASRQGSGNEQY
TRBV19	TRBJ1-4	ASTPDRGGKLF
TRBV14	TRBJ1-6	ASSPLASGNSPLH
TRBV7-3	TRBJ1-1	ASSSGPMNTEAF
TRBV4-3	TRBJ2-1	ASSQGTSGQYNEQF
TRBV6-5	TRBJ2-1	ASRMDRGFYNEQF
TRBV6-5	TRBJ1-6	ASRTSGEPLH
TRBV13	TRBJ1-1	ASSSPRTGGEVNTEAF
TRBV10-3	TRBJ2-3	AINEDRGRLDTQY
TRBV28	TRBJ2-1	ASSSGLAGYNEQF
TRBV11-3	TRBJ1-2	AVGGAGYT
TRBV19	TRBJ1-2	ASKSTGRLRPRGYT
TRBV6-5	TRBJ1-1	ASRPSDRVTEAF
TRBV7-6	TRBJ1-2	ASSLGTGGLDGYT
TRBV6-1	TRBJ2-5	ASGQGAVETQY
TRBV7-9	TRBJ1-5	ASSSLRQGSSNQPQH
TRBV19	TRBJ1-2	ATPHPEGSGYT
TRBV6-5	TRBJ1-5	ASSYSRGGQPQH
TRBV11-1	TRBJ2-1	ASSLVAGGHNEQF
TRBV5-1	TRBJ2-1	ASSFLEANEQF
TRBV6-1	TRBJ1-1	ASTTDIEAF
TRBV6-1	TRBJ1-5	ASSEIGRGHQPQH
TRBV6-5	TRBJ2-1	ASSTGGDEQF
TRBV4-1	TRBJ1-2	ASSQDEGTLVRGYT
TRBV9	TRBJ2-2	ASGASGWAGELF
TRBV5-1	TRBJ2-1	ASSSSGQPLNEQF
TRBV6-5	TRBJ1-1	ASSLTGGILNTEAF
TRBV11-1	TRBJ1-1	ASSLLLDTEAF
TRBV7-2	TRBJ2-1	ASSLNGGRSYNEQF
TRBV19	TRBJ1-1	ASSILSGTGGGNGEAF
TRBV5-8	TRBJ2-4	ASSLARGKY
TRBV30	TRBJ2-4	AWSVGGNIQY
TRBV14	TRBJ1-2	ASSQGQAINYGYT
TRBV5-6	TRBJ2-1	ASSVDNSYNEQF
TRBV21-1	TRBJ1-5	ASSPRDRESQPQH
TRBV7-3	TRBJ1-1	ASSSQANTEAF
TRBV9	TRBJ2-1	ASSPSPGEGNEQF